The 23 T cell receptor beta chains below come from one sample, sequenced in a study of radiation and T cells in renal cell carcinoma. Data came from immunoSEQ multiplex PCR; TCRdb stores just in-frame clones and leaves some out. The table lists 50,000 to 75,000 clones, over 70% of them singletons. Stated time point: baseline pretreatment blood. Indicated treatment: 15 Gy SBRT to primary tumor, nephrectomy 4 weeks later. Sequencing was performed on blood, taken from a patient whose treatment included radiotherapy and nephrectomy. These receptors all come from a man between 60 and 75 years old with renal cell carcinoma.

The chain recombines TRBV7-9 with TRBJ1-2; no clear D. The CDR3 loop spans 13 amino acids. The germline V and J ends were trimmed by 3 bases and 2 bases, with 7 bases remaining between them. Germline V gene data show CDR1 as SEHNR and CDR2 as FQNEAQ (reference sequence). CDR3 in amino acids: CASSLIENYGYTF. In DNA form, the CDR3 reads TGTGCCAGCAGCTTGATCGAAAACTATGGCTACACCTTC. Complete variable domain (other parts from reference TRBV7-9 and TRBJ1-2): DTGVSQNPRHKITKRGQNVTFRCDPISEHNRLYWYRQTLGQGPEFLTYFQNEAQLEKSRLLSDRFSAERPKGSFSTLEIQRTEQGDSAMYLCASSLIENYGYTFGSGTRLTVV.

The chain employs TRBV10-1 and TRBJ2-3; a possible D gene is TRBD2 (6 bases). V lost 2 bases and J lost 0, with 6 bases in between. Germline loops: CDR1 WNHNN, CDR2 SYGVQD (reference sequence). CDR3 length equals 14 residues. The CDR3 loop is CASSEGRSTDTQYF. The CDR3, as DNA: TGCGCCAGCAGTGAGGGGAGGAGCACAGATACGCAGTATTTT.

The rearrangement uses TRBV30 and TRBJ1-1, with D maybe TRBD1 (6 bases). This CDR3 is 13 amino acids long. Between the trimmed V and J ends, which lost 5 bases and 1 base, there was a span of 11 bases. From germline, CDR1 is GTSNPN and CDR2 SVGIG (reference sequence). The CDR3 DNA is TGTGCCTGGTTTAGGACAGAGAACACTGAAGCTTTCTTT. Its protein is CAWFRTENTEAFF.

This clone was counted a few times. The chain employs TRBV29-1 and TRBJ1-1; D gene uncertain. Germline V gene data show CDR1 as SQVTM and CDR2 as ANQGSEA. Between the trimmed V and J ends, which lost 0 bases and 4 bases, there was a span of 6 bases. This CDR3 has 12 amino acids. CDR3 in amino acids: CSVEDLGTEAFF. CDR3 DNA: TGCAGCGTTGAAGATCTGGGCACTGAAGCTTTCTTT.

The sample holds one count of this clone. CDR3 bases: TGCAGCGTTGAAGATCTCACGAACTATGGCTACACCTTC. Residues: CSVEDLTNYGYTF. V and J are TRBV29-1 and TRBJ1-2; D call uncertain. The germline gives CDR1 SQVTM, CDR2 ANQGSEA. The CDR3 extends over 13 amino acids. Trimming removed 0 bases at V and 2 bases at J, with 7 bases between.

This chain links TRBV5-1 with TRBJ2-1, with D possibly TRBD1 on 6 matching bases. V lost 2 bases and J lost 4, with 10 bases in between. The CDR3 is 14 residues long. Germline assignment: CDR1 SGHRS and CDR2 YFSETQ. The CDR3 here is CASSFSTGYNEQFF. The CDR3 nucleotides read TGCGCCAGCAGCTTTTCAACAGGGTACAATGAGCAGTTCTTC.

V gene TRBV6-1 combines with J gene TRBJ1-1; tentative D call: TRBD1 (6 bases). CDR1 and CDR2 (germline): MNHNS, SASEGT. The CDR3 sequence is 14 residues long. Deletions cut 5 bases from V and 3 bases from J, with 13 bases between. CDR3 DNA: TGTGCCAGCAGTCCATGGGGGCGGCACACTGAAGCTTTCTTT. It codes for CASSPWGRHTEAFF.

At least ten counts were recorded for this clone. CDR3 DNA sequence: TGTGCCAGTAGTATACAGGGAGGGGGCTATGGCTACACCTTC. It yields the protein CASSIQGGGYGYTF. The chain recombines TRBV19 with TRBJ1-2, with a tentative D call TRBD1 (6 bases). Per germline, CDR1 LNHDA and CDR2 SQIVND (reference sequence). V was shortened by 2 bases and J by 4 bases, with 11 bases between the two germline ends. The CDR3 spans 14 residues. Based on the CDR3 plus reference TRBV19 and TRBJ1-2, the full variable domain is DGGITQSPKYLFRKEGQNVTLSCEQNLNHDAMYWYRQDPGQGLRLIYYSQIVNDFQKGDIAEGYSVSREKKESFPLTVTSAQKNPTAFYLCASSIQGGGYGYTFGSGTRLTVV.

This clone appeared once. The chain joins TRBV7-9 to TRBJ2-5; 11 nucleotides match TRBD2. With 5 bases clipped from V and 5 bases from J, the junction kept 4 bases outside the gene matches. There are 14 residues in the CDR3. Germline CDR1 reads SEHNR; CDR2 reads FQNEAQ (reference sequence). Written as DNA, the CDR3 is TGTGCCAGCAGCAAAACTAGCGGGAGCGAGACCCAGTACTTC. Amino acid sequence: CASSKTSGSETQYF. Full variable domain (rest looked up from reference TRBV7-9 and TRBJ2-5): DTGVSQNPRHKITKRGQNVTFRCDPISEHNRLYWYRQTLGQGPEFLTYFQNEAQLEKSRLLSDRFSAERPKGSFSTLEIQRTEQGDSAMYLCASSKTSGSETQYFGPGTRLLVL.

The gene calls are TRBV7-8 and TRBJ1-6, with 10 bases matching TRBD1. CDR3 length: 20 amino acids. V shed 2 bases, J shed 8 bases, and the junction held 18 bases outside the gene matches. The V gene's germline CDR1 is SGHVS and CDR2 FQNEAQ. The CDR3 DNA is TGTGCCAGCAGCTTATCTTCGGGTGGTTTGATCGGGACAGGGGATTCACCCCTCCACTTT. This codes for CASSLSSGGLIGTGDSPLHF.

The chain uses TRBV9 and TRBJ1-4; 7 nucleotides match TRBD1. Trimming at V came to 4 bases and at J to 5 bases, leaving 8 bases not matched to a gene. Germline V CDR1 and CDR2: SGDLS, YYNGEE. The CDR3 is 15 amino acids. The DNA for the CDR3 is TGTGCCAGCAGCATTACAGGGGCCCCCAATGAAAAACTGTTTTTT. It codes for CASSITGAPNEKLFF.

V is TRBV9 and J is TRBJ2-2; TRBD1 agrees at 10 bases. J lost 5 bases, V lost 5 bases, and 9 bases had no gene match. Germline V lookup: CDR1 SGDLS, CDR2 YYNGEE. The CDR3 length is 16 residues. CDR3 in DNA: TGTGCCAGCAGGGGTGACAGGGGGCGCGGGACCGGGGAGCTGTTTTTT. Amino acids: CASRGDRGRGTGELFF.

V is TRBV7-2 and J is TRBJ2-7; TRBD2 agrees at 10 bases. CDR1 is SGHTA, CDR2 FQGNSA, per germline. Trimming cost V 9 bases and J 7 bases; bases outside gene matches: 15. The CDR3 loop spans 15 amino acids. DNA for the CDR3: TGTGCCAGTGCACCCGCGGCTAGCGGGAGTGGGGAGCAGTACGTC. Translating gives CASAPAASGSGEQYV.

This rearrangement joins TRBV5-5 to TRBJ1-1; no clear D. The V and J ends lost 3 bases and 4 bases respectively, with 13 bases between them. The CDR3 runs 14 residues. The germline CDR1 and CDR2 sequences are SGHKS and YYEKEE (reference sequence). This chain's CDR3 is CASSSPTRPTEAFF. CDR3 bases: TGTGCCAGCAGCTCGCCGACCCGCCCCACTGAAGCTTTCTTT. Filled out from reference TRBV5-5 and TRBJ1-1, the complete variable domain reads DAGVTQSPTHLIKTRGQQVTLRCSPISGHKSVSWYQQVLGQGPQFIFQYYEKEERGRGNFPDRFSARQFPNYSSELNVNALLLGDSALYLCASSSPTRPTEAFFGQGTRLTVV.

The J gene is TRBJ1-5, the V gene TRBV19, with 7 bases fitting TRBD1. Germline-derived CDR1 and CDR2 are LNHDA and SQIVND (reference sequence). V shed 4 bases and J 2 bases; nucleotides not matched to a gene: 5. The CDR3 is 15 residues long. This chain's CDR3 is CASSSQTGGNQPQHF. The CDR3 region has the DNA TGTGCCAGTAGTAGCCAAACAGGGGGCAATCAGCCCCAGCATTTT.

The J gene is TRBJ1-2, the V gene TRBV11-2; perhaps TRBD1 as D (5 bases). The germline V gene has CDR1 SGHAT and CDR2 FQNNGV. The CDR3 is 17 residues long. V lost 4 bases and J lost 2, with 20 bases in between. CDR3 protein: CASSSGGLTLSNYGYTF. The CDR3 DNA follows: TGTGCCAGCAGCTCCGGGGGTCTGACCCTCTCAAACTATGGCTACACCTTC.

J is TRBJ2-7 and V is TRBV7-9, with a weak D call TRBD1 (5 bases). Between the trimmed V and J ends, which lost 5 bases and 2 bases, there was a span of 19 bases. This CDR3 is built from 16 residues. Germline assignment: CDR1 SEHNR and CDR2 FQNEAQ (reference sequence). CDR3 nucleotides: TGTGCCAGCAGCCCCCCGTTGGGGCGCGGAGCCTACGAGCAGTACTTC. Translated, it gives CASSPPLGRGAYEQYF. Full variable domain (outside the CDR3, taken from reference TRBV7-9 and TRBJ2-7): DTGVSQNPRHKITKRGQNVTFRCDPISEHNRLYWYRQTLGQGPEFLTYFQNEAQLEKSRLLSDRFSAERPKGSFSTLEIQRTEQGDSAMYLCASSPPLGRGAYEQYFGPGTRLTVT.

This chain joins TRBV6-1 and TRBJ1-2; no clear D. The CDR3 is 14 amino acids. V was trimmed by 2 bases and J by 8 bases, leaving 15 bases between them. Per the germline V gene, CDR1 is MNHNS and CDR2 is SASEGT. The CDR3 DNA is TGTGCCAGCAGTGAATCCACTCAACAAGGGGGCTACACCTTC. Amino acids: CASSESTQQGGYTF.

This chain uses TRBV5-1 with TRBJ1-4; D possibly corresponds to TRBD1 (5 bases). CDR3 length equals 15 residues. Trimming removed 5 bases from V and 7 bases from J, with 18 bases in between. Germline CDR1 is SGHRS and CDR2 is YFSETQ. Here the CDR3 DNA reads TGCGCCAGCAGAGAAATGCAGGGTGAAGGTGAAAAACTGTTTTTT. Translation: CASREMQGEGEKLFF.

The genes are TRBV7-2 and TRBJ1-1; D unresolved. V gave up 1 base and J gave up 2 bases, with 8 bases separating them. This CDR3 comprises 14 residues. Germline CDR1 and CDR2: SGHTA and FQGNSA. CDR3 in amino acids: CASSLGVINTEAFF. CDR3 coding DNA: TGTGCCAGCAGCTTAGGGGTCATAAACACTGAAGCTTTCTTT.

The chain uses TRBV6-6 and TRBJ2-2; D ambiguous. The length of the CDR3 is 14 residues. Trimming removed 4 bases at V and 1 base at J, with 7 bases between. Germline CDR1 reads MNHNY; CDR2 reads SVGAGI (reference sequence). Here the CDR3 reads CASSSLLNTGELFF. The DNA of the CDR3 is TGTGCCAGCAGTTCGCTCTTGAACACCGGGGAGCTGTTTTTT.

The V call is TRBV5-6, the J call TRBJ2-1, with 9 bases lining up with TRBD1. The CDR3 has 14 residues. V gave up 4 bases and J gave up 5 bases; unmatched junction bases: 4. The germline V gene has CDR1 SGHDT and CDR2 YYEEEE. CDR3 amino acids: CASSGTGRDNEQFF. Written as DNA, the CDR3 is TGTGCCAGCAGCGGGACAGGGAGGGACAATGAGCAGTTCTTC.

The chain employs TRBV29-1 and TRBJ1-3; a possible D gene is TRBD1 (5 bases). V was cut by 5 bases and J by 3 bases, with 17 bases left in between. The germline V gene has CDR1 SQVTM and CDR2 ANQGSEA. The CDR3 spans 15 residues. For the CDR3, the DNA is TGCAGCGTTTCTGTCCCTCTGGGGGTTGGAAACACCATATATTTT. This codes for CSVSVPLGVGNTIYF.